The rows below give T cell receptor beta chains drawn from one sample of a study of chemoradiotherapy in HPV16-positive cancers. The protocol was immunoSEQ multiplex PCR, while the TCRdb copy is restricted to in-frame clones and leaves out a portion. The data hold roughly 2,900 clones, with about four fifths observed a single time. Sequencing was performed on tumor tissue, taken from a patient who underwent chemoradiotherapy. These receptors all come from a human donor with HPV-associated anogenital cancer. Each CDR3 is given with its conserved first and last residue. The order of the fields is clone size, J gene, V gene, D gene, CDR3 DNA, CDR3 protein. A D gene is named only where the DNA matches it firmly. Clone size is stated in some rows and not others, as once, few, many or a class when expanded.

-	TRBJ2-3	TRBV7-3	-	TGTGCCAGCAGCTTAATGGGAACAGACACAGATACGCAGTATTTT	CASSLMGTDTDTQYF
-	TRBJ2-2	TRBV9	-	TGTGCCAGCAGCGTAGGGGAGGCCCCGACCGGGGAGCTGTTTTTT	CASSVGEAPTGELFF
-	TRBJ1-1	TRBV5-4	-	TGTGCCAGCAGCTCTACAGGGAGACTCATGAACACTGAAGCTTTCTTT	CASSSTGRLMNTEAFF
-	TRBJ1-2	TRBV27	-	TGTGCCAGCACATTATTCGGCTTTCGGGAACCCCTTCGATATGGCTACACCTTC	CASTLFGFREPLRYGYTF
-	TRBJ1-4	TRBV4-1	-	TGCGCCAGCAGCCAGGCCCGCTATGAAAAACTGTTTTTT	CASSQARYEKLFF
-	TRBJ1-3	TRBV7-6	-	TGTGCCAGCAGCTTAGATTTCGGATTCACTGGGGACCTCTCTGGAAACACCATATATTTT	CASSLDFGFTGDLSGNTIYF
-	TRBJ2-1	TRBV5-1	TRBD2	TGCGCCAGCAGCTTGGTATCTAGCGGGAGACACAATGAGCAGTTCTTC	CASSLVSSGRHNEQFF
-	TRBJ2-7	TRBV5-1	-	TGCGCCGGCAGCTTGGTAAGGGGACCCTACGAGCAGTACTTC	CAGSLVRGPYEQYF
-	TRBJ2-3	TRBV25-1	-	TGTGCCAGCAGTGATTGGACGCGTCTCAATACGCAGTATTTT	CASSDWTRLNTQYF
-	TRBJ2-5	TRBV4-1	TRBD2	TGCGCCAGCAGCCAAGATCGGGGCGGGGGGCCGGCGGAGACCCAGTACTTC	CASSQDRGGGPAETQYF
-	TRBJ2-7	TRBV7-9	-	TGTGCCAGCAGCTTACTCGGGGTCTACGAGCAGTACTTC	CASSLLGVYEQYF
-	TRBJ1-5	TRBV5-1	-	TGCGCCAGCAGCTTGGCCGGGGGATCGGGCAATCAGCCCCAGCATTTT	CASSLAGGSGNQPQHF
-	TRBJ2-5	TRBV19	-	TGTGCCAGTAGTATTCAACCGGTGACAGGGACCCAGTACTTC	CASSIQPVTGTQYF
once	TRBJ2-5	TRBV13	TRBD1	TGTGCCAGCAGCCCGGGACAGGGGGTAGAGACCCAGTACTTC	CASSPGQGVETQYF
-	TRBJ2-3	TRBV19	TRBD2	TGTGCCAGTAGTAGGGGACTACAGGATACGCAGTATTTT	CASSRGLQDTQYF
-	TRBJ2-3	TRBV5-1	-	TGCGCCAGCAGCTTCGGAGGGGTTGGAGATACGCAGTATTTT	CASSFGGVGDTQYF
-	TRBJ2-7	TRBV10-3	TRBD2	TGTGCCATCAGTGAGTCGCCTGGGACTAGCGGGAGGGTAACGTACGAGCAGTACTTC	CAISESPGTSGRVTYEQYF
-	TRBJ1-3	TRBV4-1	-	TGCGCCAGCAGCCAAGGTAGTAGGGCACACTCTGGAAACACCATATATTTT	CASSQGSRAHSGNTIYF
few	TRBJ2-3	TRBV7-2	-	TGTGCCAGCAGCTTAGCTGACGCAGATACGCAGTATTTT	CASSLADADTQYF
-	TRBJ1-2	TRBV2	-	TGTGCCACCGAACCGGGATGGGAAAACTATGGCTACACCTTC	CATEPGWENYGYTF
once	TRBJ2-7	TRBV6-1	-	TGTGCCAGCAGTGAAATTTCGGGGAGCTCCTACGAGCAGTACTTC	CASSEISGSSYEQYF
-	TRBJ2-1	TRBV6-6	TRBD2	TGTGCCAGCAGCCCCGGACTAGCGGGAGATTTGCAGTTCTTC	CASSPGLAGDLQFF
-	TRBJ2-3	TRBV4-3	-	TGCGCCAGCAGCCAAGCTGTCAGGGGCTCCACAGATACGCAGTATTTT	CASSQAVRGSTDTQYF
-	TRBJ1-1	TRBV5-1	-	TGCGCCAGCAGCATTGTGGCGGGACTGGTGAACACTGAAGCTTTCTTT	CASSIVAGLVNTEAFF
-	TRBJ2-7	TRBV6-1	TRBD1	TGTGCCAGCAGTGAAAAAGGGACAGGGGGCTACGAGCAGTACTTC	CASSEKGTGGYEQYF
few	TRBJ1-1	TRBV30	-	TGTGCCTTAATCCGTATGAACACTGAAGCTTTCTTT	CALIRMNTEAFF
-	TRBJ1-1	TRBV6-5	-	TGTGCCAGCAACATACAGGGAAGCACTGAAGCTTTCTTT	CASNIQGSTEAFF
-	TRBJ1-3	TRBV19	-	TGTGCCAGTAGTCTGACAGACTCTGGAAACACCATATATTTT	CASSLTDSGNTIYF
-	TRBJ1-2	TRBV30	TRBD1	TGTGCTAGGACCAGGGGGATACCGTCTAACTATGGCTACACCTTC	CARTRGIPSNYGYTF
-	TRBJ1-1	TRBV19	-	TGTGCCAGTAGTATAGGGACCCTGGGTGAAGCTTTCTTT	CASSIGTLGEAFF
-	TRBJ1-1	TRBV28	TRBD1	TGTGCCAGCAGTTTATCCCTGGACAGGGGGAGGATTTGGGACACTGAAGCTTTCTTT	CASSLSLDRGRIWDTEAFF
once	TRBJ1-4	TRBV7-2	TRBD1	TGTGCCAGCAGCTTGGACAGGATGAGGTCAAAACTGTTTTTT	CASSLDRMRSKLFF
few	TRBJ2-7	TRBV4-3	TRBD2	TGCGCCAGCAGCCAAGGACTAGCGGATTCCTACGAGCAGTACTTC	CASSQGLADSYEQYF
-	TRBJ1-4	TRBV7-2	-	TGTGCCAGCAGCTTGTGGACGGATGCCAAACTGTTTTTT	CASSLWTDAKLFF
few	TRBJ1-2	TRBV10-1	-	TGCGCCATAAGACAGACGAGGAGTGGCTACACCTTC	CAIRQTRSGYTF
-	TRBJ2-7	TRBV4-2	-	TGTGCCAGCAGCCAAGGTCACAGGGATGTTTCCAACGAGCAGTACTTC	CASSQGHRDVSNEQYF
-	TRBJ2-2	TRBV18	-	TGTGCCAGCTCACCATGGGACACCGGGGAGCTGTTTTTT	CASSPWDTGELFF
-	TRBJ2-7	TRBV7-9	TRBD2	TGTGCCAGCAGCTTCCCAGCGGGAGGCTCCGAGCAGTACTTC	CASSFPAGGSEQYF
-	TRBJ1-2	TRBV15	-	TGTGCCACCGCCGAAGGAACTCCCTATGGCTACACCTTC	CATAEGTPYGYTF
-	TRBJ2-3	TRBV9	-	TGTGCCAGCAGCCGAGGGGCAGGGTCCCCAGATACGCAGTATTTT	CASSRGAGSPDTQYF